This TCR beta chain was obtained from a study of blood T cell repertoires in COVID-19. V dropped 6 bases and J dropped 7; count of bases not matched to a gene: 16. The germline CDR1 and CDR2 sequences are MRHNA and SNTAGT. The length of the CDR3 is 17 residues. Measured with immunoSEQ multiplex PCR; TCRdb has only the in-frame clones, and not every one. The table shows some 74,000 clones, with approximately 88% occurring only once. The sample taken for sequencing was peripheral blood. The source of this sequence is a man aged 50-60 years with acute or convalescent COVID-19. The rearrangement uses TRBV6-4 and TRBJ1-4, with 8 bases that match TRBD1. The CDR3 nucleotides are TGTGCCAGCAGCGACACTAGGACAGGGAAAACGGGTGAAAAACTGTTTTTT. It codes for CASSDTRTGKTGEKLFF.